Below, 21 T cell receptor beta chains from the same sample are listed, as sequenced in a study of technical replicates of blood from several donors. Profiled with immunoSEQ multiplex PCR; TCRdb holds only in-frame clones, not every one. The profile covers almost 85,000 clones, with 97% appearing a single time and more than 0.15% taken by the ten largest. Sequenced material: T cells isolated from PBMCs. These receptors were collected from a human donor in good health.

This clone has just one count. The chain employs TRBV9 and TRBJ2-5; 10 bases map to TRBD1. Germline V gene lookup returns CDR1 SGDLS and CDR2 YYNGEE. V lost 0 bases to trimming and J lost 5 bases; unmatched junction nucleotides: 4. This CDR3 has 15 residues. The CDR3 loop is CASSVVGTGVETQYF. In DNA, the CDR3 is TGTGCCAGCAGCGTAGTGGGGACAGGGGTGGAGACCCAGTACTTC.

The rearrangement joins TRBV15 to TRBJ1-5; 7 bases agree with TRBD1. The CDR3 is made up of 18 amino acids. Germline CDR1 and CDR2: LNHNV and YYDKDF (reference sequence). V lost 5 bases to trimming and J lost 0 bases; unmatched junction nucleotides: 13. The CDR3 sequence is CATSDPPGQLYSNQPQHF. CDR3 DNA: TGTGCCACCAGCGACCCCCCGGGACAGTTATATAGCAATCAGCCCCAGCATTTT.

J is TRBJ1-2 and V is TRBV6-5, with 7 bases that match TRBD1. The trim removed 5 bases at V and 5 bases at J, leaving 11 bases unmatched. Looked up from germline, CDR1 is MNHEY and CDR2 is SVGAGI. The CDR3 is 15 residues long. The CDR3 DNA is TGTGCCAGCAGTCCCGACAAGGACAGGCTGTATGGCTACACCTTC. Translation gives CASSPDKDRLYGYTF.

Only one count was recorded for this clone. This chain connects TRBV5-1 to TRBJ2-1; 7 bases are a match to TRBD2. With 1 base clipped from V and 7 bases from J, the junction kept 11 bases outside the gene matches. CDR3 length: 16 amino acids. Germline values: CDR1 SGHRS, CDR2 YFSETQ. The CDR3 nucleotides read TGCGCCAGCAGCTTGATTAGCGGGCCGTCGGGGAATGAGCAGTTCTTC. Its protein is CASSLISGPSGNEQFF.

V usage is TRBV2 and J usage is TRBJ2-1; 12 nucleotides align to TRBD2. The CDR3 extends over 19 amino acids. The V gene's germline CDR1 is SNHLY and CDR2 FYNNEI. J was trimmed by 0 bases and V by 6 bases; bases with no gene match: 12. Here the CDR3 reads CASSRLAGAVWSSYNEQFF. The CDR3 coding sequence is TGTGCCAGCAGCCGACTAGCGGGGGCCGTTTGGAGCTCCTACAATGAGCAGTTCTTC.

This chain links TRBV19 with TRBJ2-4; TRBD2 agrees at 7 bases. V shed 5 bases, J shed 8 bases, and the junction held 21 bases outside the gene matches. CDR3 length equals 18 residues. Germline CDR1 and CDR2: LNHDA and SQIVND (reference sequence). The CDR3 DNA is TGTGCCAGTAGTCCACCCGCCTTGACTAGCAGAGGAAGCGACATTCAGTACTTC. This encodes CASSPPALTSRGSDIQYF.

CDR3 DNA sequence: TGTGCCAGCTCACCAGGACAGACCTACGAGCAGTACTTC. Its translation is CASSPGQTYEQYF. V gene TRBV18 combines with J gene TRBJ2-7; D is possibly TRBD1 (6 bases). This CDR3 comprises 13 residues. The ends were cut back, 2 bases at V and 2 bases at J, with 7 bases in the middle. Germline V gene sequence: CDR1 KGHSH, CDR2 LQKENI.

V is TRBV19 and J is TRBJ1-4, with a weak D call TRBD1 (5 bases). This CDR3 is 13 amino acids long. The V gene lost 8 bases and the J gene lost 5 bases, with 12 bases spanning the gap. From germline, CDR1 is LNHDA and CDR2 SQIVND (reference sequence). The CDR3 DNA reads TGTGCCAGTTCCAGGGTGGTCAATGAAAAACTGTTTTTT. It translates to CASSRVVNEKLFF.

V gene TRBV7-8 combines with J gene TRBJ2-7, with D uncertain. CDR1 and CDR2 (germline): SGHVS, FQNEAQ. The CDR3 extends over 14 amino acids. V dropped 5 bases and J dropped 2 bases, with 13 bases sitting between them. The CDR3 region is CASSQTGFAYEQYF. The CDR3 coding sequence is TGTGCCAGCAGCCAAACCGGGTTCGCCTACGAGCAGTACTTC.

The genes are TRBV5-6 and TRBJ1-6; D call uncertain. V lost 0 bases to trimming and J lost 7 bases, with 14 bases between them. The CDR3 has 16 residues. CDR1 is SGHDT, CDR2 YYEEEE, per germline. The CDR3 nucleotides are TGTGCCAGCAGCTTGGCCGTTGGACTTCAAAATTCACCCCTCCACTTT. It encodes CASSLAVGLQNSPLHF.

This rearrangement joins TRBV6-1 to TRBJ1-6; 11 nucleotides align to TRBD1. The CDR3 length is 15 residues. Trimming cost V 4 bases and J 9 bases; bases outside gene matches: 5. CDR1 is MNHNS, CDR2 SASEGT, per germline. The CDR3 nucleotides read TGTGCCAGCAGTGCCACCGGGACAGGGGGTTCACCCCTCCACTTT. Protein: CASSATGTGGSPLHF.

V gene TRBV10-1 combines with J gene TRBJ2-3, with no clear D. Germline-derived CDR1 and CDR2 are WNHNN and SYGVQD (reference sequence). V dropped 1 base and J dropped 0 bases, with 5 bases sitting between them. This CDR3 region has 14 residues. CDR3 residues: CASSEFPSTDTQYF. In DNA form, the CDR3 reads TGCGCCAGCAGTGAGTTTCCGAGCACAGATACGCAGTATTTT.

The chain has TRBV7-2 and TRBJ1-4; D not certain. V lost 2 bases to trimming and J lost 15 bases, with 13 bases between them. In germline, CDR1 is SGHTA, CDR2 FQGNSA. This CDR3 has 12 amino acids. CDR3 DNA sequence: TGTGCCAGCAGCTTAACGGGTTGCCTCGTGTTTTTT. Its translation: CASSLTGCLVFF. Variable domain in full (rest from reference TRBV7-2 and TRBJ1-4): GAGVSQSPSNKVTEKGKDVELRCDPISGHTALYWYRQSLGQGLEFLIYFQGNSAPDKSGLPSDRFSAERTGGSVSTLTIQRTQQEDSAVYLCASSLTGCLVFFGSGTQLSVL.

The genes are TRBV15 and TRBJ1-5, with TRBD1 matching over 8 bases. CDR1 and CDR2 (germline): LNHNV, YYDKDF (reference sequence). V dropped 1 base and J dropped 7; count of bases not matched to a gene: 3. The CDR3 is 14 residues long. As DNA, the CDR3 is TGTGCCACCAGCAGAGCAGGACAGGGCCAGCCCCAGCATTTT. This codes for CATSRAGQGQPQHF.

The gene calls are TRBV11-2 and TRBJ1-6; 7 nucleotides line up with TRBD1. Germline values: CDR1 SGHAT, CDR2 FQNNGV. The junction had 6 bases not matched to a gene; V was cut back by 3 bases and J by 4 bases. The CDR3 loop spans 16 amino acids. DNA of the CDR3: TGTGCCAGCAGCTTTACTCGACAGGGATATAATTCACCCCTCCACTTT. This sequence encodes CASSFTRQGYNSPLHF.

This chain connects TRBV10-1 to TRBJ2-3, with TRBD2 identical over 12 bases. CDR1 is WNHNN and CDR2 is SYGVQD in the germline V gene (reference sequence). The CDR3 covers 19 residues. CDR3 DNA: TGCGCAGCGTCCCTAAACCTAGCGGGAGGGCCTGGAGTAACAGATACGCAGTATTTT. Protein sequence: CAASLNLAGGPGVTDTQYF.

The count of this clone is one. This rearrangement joins TRBV19 to TRBJ2-2; D gene unclear. The germline V gene has CDR1 LNHDA and CDR2 SQIVND (reference sequence). The CDR3 runs 12 residues. Trimming took 3 bases from V and 4 from J, leaving 3 bases between them. The CDR3 DNA reads as TGTGCCAGTAGTATCCGCACCGGGGAGCTGTTTTTT. It yields the protein CASSIRTGELFF.

The rearrangement links TRBV6-1 to TRBJ2-7; D unclear. Germline-derived CDR1 and CDR2 are MNHNS and SASEGT. The CDR3 is 14 residues long. The V end lost 5 bases, the J end lost 3 bases, and 14 bases lay between the germline ends. The CDR3 region is CASSKPSELYEQYF. The CDR3 DNA sequence: TGTGCCAGCAGTAAACCCTCCGAGCTCTACGAGCAGTACTTC.

The chain recombines TRBV5-1 with TRBJ1-2; 7 bases map to TRBD1. The CDR3 consists of 15 residues. V lost 2 bases and J lost 3; bases outside the gene matches: 7. Germline CDR1 SGHRS, CDR2 YFSETQ. The CDR3 sequence is CASSLGRGTDYGYTF. The DNA of the CDR3 is TGCGCCAGCAGCTTAGGCAGGGGGACCGACTATGGCTACACCTTC.

This chain connects TRBV5-1 to TRBJ1-5; possibly TRBD1 for D (6 bases). There are 16 residues in the CDR3. Trimming pared 7 bases from V and 2 bases from J, leaving 19 bases between. Per germline, CDR1 SGHRS and CDR2 YFSETQ. The DNA of the CDR3 is TGCGCCAGCTCCCTTGGGGCAGGGGCGGGCAATCAGCCCCAGCATTTT. Protein sequence: CASSLGAGAGNQPQHF.

This chain links TRBV4-1 with TRBJ2-2; the D gene is possibly TRBD1 (5 bases). Germline V lookup: CDR1 MGHRA, CDR2 YSYEKL. With 4 bases removed from V and 1 base from J, the gap between germline ends came to 16 bases. This CDR3 has 17 residues. The CDR3 spells CASSLRSFQGNTGELFF. The DNA for the CDR3 is TGCGCCAGCAGCCTCCGTAGTTTCCAGGGGAACACCGGGGAGCTGTTTTTT.